This TCR beta chain was retrieved from a study of response to subunit inactivated influenza vaccine. Study-wide points: Every seasonal influenza vaccination brings in few new T cells, the authors suggested.

MiXCR, run by TCRdb on the RT-PCR reads, gives a single entry per CDR3 protein. The repertoire has 750,000 to 850,000 distinct CDR3 sequences, 15% to 20% of them found once; the top ten carry 11%. The germline V and J ends were trimmed by 0 bases and 4 bases, with 13 bases remaining between them. The CDR3 consists of 15 residues. From germline, CDR1 is SGHDT and CDR2 YYEEEE. With respect to this clonotype: The antigen is undetermined.

The receptor's source is a middle-aged man who received an inactivated influenza vaccine. The sample was PBMCs from blood, taken less than 6 days after vaccination. This chain links TRBV5-6 with TRBJ1-2, with D possibly being TRBD1 (5 bases). CDR3 sequence reads: CASSLASLGTYGYTF. CDR3 bases: TGTGCCAGCAGCTTGGCCTCTCTAGGGACCTATGGCTACACCTTC.